This T cell receptor (beta chain) derives from a study of cytomegalovirus exposure and HLA in healthy donors. Study results and limitations: High sensitivity and specificity were reportedly achieved when the classifier diagnosed cytomegalovirus status.

As for this clone: Its antigen is not known.

Method: immunoSEQ multiplex PCR; TCRdb's copy keeps in-frame clones and lacks some. The table records 65,000 to 70,000 clones, 91% of them present only once. J was trimmed by 5 bases and V by 7 bases; bases with no gene match: 7. Looked up from germline, CDR1 is ENHRY and CDR2 is SYGVKD. The CDR3 totals 13 residues. The chain employs TRBV10-3 and TRBJ1-1, with 7 nucleotides matching TRBD1. Sequenced material: PBMCs. The receptor was derived from a man in his late teens or twenties in good health and CMV-seronegative. DNA for the CDR3: TGTGCCATCATTACCGAACAGGGGACTGAAGCTTTCTTT. This translates into CAIITEQGTEAFF.